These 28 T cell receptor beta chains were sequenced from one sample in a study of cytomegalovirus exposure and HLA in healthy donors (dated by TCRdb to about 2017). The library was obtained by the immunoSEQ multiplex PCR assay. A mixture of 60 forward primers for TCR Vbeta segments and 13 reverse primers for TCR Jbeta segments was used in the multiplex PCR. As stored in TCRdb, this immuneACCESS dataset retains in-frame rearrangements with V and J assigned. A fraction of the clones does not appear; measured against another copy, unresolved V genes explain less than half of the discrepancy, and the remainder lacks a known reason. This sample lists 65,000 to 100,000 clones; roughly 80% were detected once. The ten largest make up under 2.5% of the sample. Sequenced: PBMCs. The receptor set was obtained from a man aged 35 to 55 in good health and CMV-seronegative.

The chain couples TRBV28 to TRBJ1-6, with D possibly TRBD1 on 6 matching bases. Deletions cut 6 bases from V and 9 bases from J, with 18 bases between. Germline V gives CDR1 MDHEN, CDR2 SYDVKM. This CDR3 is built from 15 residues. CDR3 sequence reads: CASRPTTGRVSPLHF. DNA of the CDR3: TGTGCCAGCAGACCTACAACAGGGAGGGTTTCACCCCTCCACTTT.

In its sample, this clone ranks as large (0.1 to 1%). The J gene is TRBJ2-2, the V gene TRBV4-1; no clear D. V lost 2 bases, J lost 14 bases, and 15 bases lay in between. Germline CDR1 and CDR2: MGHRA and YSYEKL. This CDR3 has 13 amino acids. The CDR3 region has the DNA TGCGCCAGCAGCCAAAAATTAGCCCTTAATCTGTTTTTT. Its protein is CASSQKLALNLFF.

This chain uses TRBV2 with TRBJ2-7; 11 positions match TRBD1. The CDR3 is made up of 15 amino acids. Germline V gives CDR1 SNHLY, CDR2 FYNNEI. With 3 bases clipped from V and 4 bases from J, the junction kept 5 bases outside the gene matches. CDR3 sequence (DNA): TGTGCCAGCAGTGAGGGACAGGGGGTAGGATACGAGCAGTACTTC. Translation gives CASSEGQGVGYEQYF.

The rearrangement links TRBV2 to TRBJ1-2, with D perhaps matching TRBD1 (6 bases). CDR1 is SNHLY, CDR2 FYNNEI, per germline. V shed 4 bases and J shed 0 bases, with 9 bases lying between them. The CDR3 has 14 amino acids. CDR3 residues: CASSAGGTNYGYTF. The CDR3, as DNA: TGTGCCAGCAGTGCGGGGGGCACTAACTATGGCTACACCTTC.

Written as DNA, the CDR3 is TGTGCCAGCAGTTACGCCCCGGACATCTATGGCTACACCTTC. Amino acids: CASSYAPDIYGYTF. The chain couples TRBV6-5 to TRBJ1-2, with D tentatively TRBD1 (5 bases). CDR1 is MNHEY, CDR2 SVGAGI, per germline. The CDR3 has 14 amino acids. V was shortened by 2 bases and J by 4 bases, with 11 bases between the two germline ends.

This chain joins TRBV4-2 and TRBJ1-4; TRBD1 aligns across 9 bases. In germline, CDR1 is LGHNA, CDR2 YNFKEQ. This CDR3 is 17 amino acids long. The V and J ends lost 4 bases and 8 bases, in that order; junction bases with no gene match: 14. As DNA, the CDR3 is TGTGCCAGCAGCCGTAAACCAACAGGGGGCACCCCGGAAAAACTGTTTTTT. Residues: CASSRKPTGGTPEKLFF.

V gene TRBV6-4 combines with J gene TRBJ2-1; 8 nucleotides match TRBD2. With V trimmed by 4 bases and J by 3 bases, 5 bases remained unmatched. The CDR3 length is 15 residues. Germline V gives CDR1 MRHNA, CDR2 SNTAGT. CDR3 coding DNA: TGTGCCAGCAGTGCATCAGGGACTAGCTACAATGAGCAGTTCTTC. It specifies CASSASGTSYNEQFF.

CDR3 nucleotide sequence: TGTGCCAGCAGCCCGACTAGCGGGACCGGGGAGCTGTTTTTT. Translation: CASSPTSGTGELFF. The chain is built from TRBV7-3 and TRBJ2-2, with 10 bases identical to TRBD2. V lost 5 bases and J lost 5; bases outside the gene matches: 2. CDR3 length: 14 residues. Per the germline V gene, CDR1 is SGHTA and CDR2 is FQGTGA.

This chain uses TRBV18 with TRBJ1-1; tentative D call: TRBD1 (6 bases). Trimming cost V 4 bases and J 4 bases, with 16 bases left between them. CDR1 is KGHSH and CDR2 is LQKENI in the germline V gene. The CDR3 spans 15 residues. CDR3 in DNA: TGTGCCAGCTCACTAGAAAAGGGGGTTGGCACTGAAGCTTTCTTT. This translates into CASSLEKGVGTEAFF.

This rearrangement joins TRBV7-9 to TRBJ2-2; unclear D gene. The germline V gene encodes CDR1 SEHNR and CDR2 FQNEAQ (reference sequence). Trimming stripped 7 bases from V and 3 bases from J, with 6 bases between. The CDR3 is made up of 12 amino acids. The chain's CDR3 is CASNLDTGELFF. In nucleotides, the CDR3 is TGTGCCAGCAACCTAGACACCGGGGAGCTGTTTTTT.

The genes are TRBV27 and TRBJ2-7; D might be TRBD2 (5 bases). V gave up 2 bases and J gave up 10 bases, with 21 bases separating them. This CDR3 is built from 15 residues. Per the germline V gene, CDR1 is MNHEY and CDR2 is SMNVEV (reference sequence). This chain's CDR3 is CASSLTPRTLRGQYF. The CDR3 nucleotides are TGTGCCAGCAGTTTAACCCCCAGGACCCTACGGGGACAGTACTTC.

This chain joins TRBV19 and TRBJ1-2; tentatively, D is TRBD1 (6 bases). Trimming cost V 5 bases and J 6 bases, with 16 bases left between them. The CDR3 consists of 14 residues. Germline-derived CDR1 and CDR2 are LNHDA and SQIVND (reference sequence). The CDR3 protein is CASSVAGAGNGYTF. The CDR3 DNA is TGTGCCAGTAGTGTGGCGGGGGCGGGAAATGGCTACACCTTC.

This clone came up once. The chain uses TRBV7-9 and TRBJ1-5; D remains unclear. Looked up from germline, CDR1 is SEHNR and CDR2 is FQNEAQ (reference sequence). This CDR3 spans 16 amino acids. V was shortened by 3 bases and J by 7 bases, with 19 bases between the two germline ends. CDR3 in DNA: TGTGCCAGCAGCTTGAGCCTCTCAACCCTAACCCAGCCCCAGCATTTT. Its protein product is CASSLSLSTLTQPQHF. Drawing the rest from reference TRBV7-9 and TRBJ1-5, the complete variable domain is DTGVSQNPRHKITKRGQNVTFRCDPISEHNRLYWYRQTLGQGPEFLTYFQNEAQLEKSRLLSDRFSAERPKGSFSTLEIQRTEQGDSAMYLCASSLSLSTLTQPQHFGDGTRLSIL.

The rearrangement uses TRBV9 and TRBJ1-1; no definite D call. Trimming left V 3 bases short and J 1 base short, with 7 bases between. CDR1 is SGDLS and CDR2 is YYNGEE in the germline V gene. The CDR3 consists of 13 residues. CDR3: CASSGGGNTEAFF. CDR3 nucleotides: TGTGCCAGCAGCGGAGGTGGGAACACTGAAGCTTTCTTT.

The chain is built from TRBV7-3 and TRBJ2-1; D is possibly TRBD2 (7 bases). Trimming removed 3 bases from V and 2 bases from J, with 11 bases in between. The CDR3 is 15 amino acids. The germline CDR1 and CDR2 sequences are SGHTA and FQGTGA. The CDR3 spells CASSFGGGAYNEQFF. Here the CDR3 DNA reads TGTGCCAGCAGCTTCGGCGGGGGCGCCTACAATGAGCAGTTCTTC.

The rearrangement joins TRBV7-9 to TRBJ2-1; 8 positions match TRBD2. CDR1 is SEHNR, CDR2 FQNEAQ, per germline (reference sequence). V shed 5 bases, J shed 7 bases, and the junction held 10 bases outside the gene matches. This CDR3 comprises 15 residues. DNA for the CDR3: TGTGCCAGCAGCCCCCCGGGACTAGTCTCTAATGAGCAGTTCTTC. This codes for CASSPPGLVSNEQFF.

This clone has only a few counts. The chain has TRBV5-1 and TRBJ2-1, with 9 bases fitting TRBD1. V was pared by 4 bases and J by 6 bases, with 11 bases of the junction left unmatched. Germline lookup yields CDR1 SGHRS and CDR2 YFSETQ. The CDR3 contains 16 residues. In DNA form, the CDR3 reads TGCGCCAGCAGCCCTGTCCCGGGACAGGGCGGCAATGAGCAGTTCTTC. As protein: CASSPVPGQGGNEQFF.

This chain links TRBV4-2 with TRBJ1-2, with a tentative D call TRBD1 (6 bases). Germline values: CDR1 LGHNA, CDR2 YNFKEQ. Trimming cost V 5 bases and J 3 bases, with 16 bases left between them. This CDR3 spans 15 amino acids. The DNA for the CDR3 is TGTGCCAGCAGCACCGACAGGCTATTTCACTATGGCTACACCTTC. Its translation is CASSTDRLFHYGYTF.

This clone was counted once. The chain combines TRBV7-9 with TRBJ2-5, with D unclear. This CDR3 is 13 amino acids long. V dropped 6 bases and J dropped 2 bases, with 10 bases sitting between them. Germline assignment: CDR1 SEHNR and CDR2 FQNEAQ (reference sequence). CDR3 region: CASRAAQQETQYF. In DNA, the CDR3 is TGTGCCAGCAGGGCCGCTCAGCAAGAGACCCAGTACTTC. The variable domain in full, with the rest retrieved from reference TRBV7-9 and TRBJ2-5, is DTGVSQNPRHKITKRGQNVTFRCDPISEHNRLYWYRQTLGQGPEFLTYFQNEAQLEKSRLLSDRFSAERPKGSFSTLEIQRTEQGDSAMYLCASRAAQQETQYFGPGTRLLVL.

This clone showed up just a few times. The CDR3 loop is CASSLDRPATNEKLFF. For the CDR3, the DNA is TGCGCCAGCAGCCTGGACCGCCCAGCAACTAATGAAAAACTGTTTTTT. The genes are TRBV5-1 and TRBJ1-4, with D uncertain. The CDR3 runs 16 residues. V was cut by 4 bases and J by 0 bases, with 13 bases left in between. Germline values: CDR1 SGHRS, CDR2 YFSETQ.

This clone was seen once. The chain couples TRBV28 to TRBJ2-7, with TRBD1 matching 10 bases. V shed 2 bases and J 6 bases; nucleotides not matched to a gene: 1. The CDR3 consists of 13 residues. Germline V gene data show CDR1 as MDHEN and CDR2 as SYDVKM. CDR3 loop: CASSLDRGREQYF. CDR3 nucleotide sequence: TGTGCCAGCAGTTTAGACAGGGGGCGCGAGCAGTACTTC. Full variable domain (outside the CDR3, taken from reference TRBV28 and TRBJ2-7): DVKVTQSSRYLVKRTGEKVFLECVQDMDHENMFWYRQDPGLGLRLIYFSYDVKMKEKGDIPEGYSVSREKKERFSLILESASTNQTSMYLCASSLDRGREQYFGPGTRLTVT.

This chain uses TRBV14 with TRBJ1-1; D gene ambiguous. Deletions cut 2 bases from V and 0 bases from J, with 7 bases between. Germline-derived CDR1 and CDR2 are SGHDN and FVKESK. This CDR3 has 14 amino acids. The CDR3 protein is CASSQRAMNTEAFF. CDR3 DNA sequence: TGTGCCAGCAGCCAAAGAGCTATGAACACTGAAGCTTTCTTT.

This CDR3 is CSVVSGRSKNIQYF. CDR3 in DNA: TGCAGCGTTGTCAGCGGGAGATCCAAAAACATTCAGTACTTC. This sequence joins TRBV29-1 and TRBJ2-4; 8 bases agree with TRBD2. Germline values: CDR1 SQVTM, CDR2 ANQGSEA. V was pared by 4 bases and J by 2 bases, with 4 bases of the junction left unmatched. This CDR3 has 14 amino acids. Combining the CDR3 with reference TRBV29-1 and TRBJ2-4 gives the whole variable domain SAVISQKPSRDICQRGTSLTIQCQVDSQVTMMFWYRQQPGQSLTLIATANQGSEATYESGFVIDKFPISRPNLTFSTLTVSNMSPEDSSIYLCSVVSGRSKNIQYFGAGTRLSVL.

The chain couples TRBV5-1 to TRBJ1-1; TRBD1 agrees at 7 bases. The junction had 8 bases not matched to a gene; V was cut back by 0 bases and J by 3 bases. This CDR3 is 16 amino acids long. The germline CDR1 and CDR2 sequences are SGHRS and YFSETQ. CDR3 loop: CASSLEGQLGDTEAFF. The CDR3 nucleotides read TGCGCCAGCAGCTTGGAGGGACAGCTCGGGGACACTGAAGCTTTCTTT.

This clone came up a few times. CDR3 in DNA: TGTGCCAGCAGTCCAATAGCGGGAGGGCCGAGCACCGGGGAGCTGTTTTTT. Residues: CASSPIAGGPSTGELFF. The chain links TRBV7-8 to TRBJ2-2; 11 positions match TRBD2. Germline-derived CDR1 and CDR2 are SGHVS and FQNEAQ. The CDR3 sequence is 17 residues long. V was clipped by 6 bases and J by 4 bases; unmatched bases: 10. Full variable domain (outside the CDR3, taken from reference TRBV7-8 and TRBJ2-2): GAGVSQSPRYKVAKRGQDVALRCDPISGHVSLFWYQQALGQGPEFLTYFQNEAQLDKSGLPSDRFFAERPEGSVSTLKIQRTQQEDSAVYLCASSPIAGGPSTGELFFGEGSRLTVL.

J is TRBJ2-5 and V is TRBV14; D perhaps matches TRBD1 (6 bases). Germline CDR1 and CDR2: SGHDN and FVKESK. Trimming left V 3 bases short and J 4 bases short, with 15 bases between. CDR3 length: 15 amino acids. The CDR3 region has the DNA TGTGCCAGCAGCCAGGTATCAGGGGTTTTAGAGACCCAGTACTTC. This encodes CASSQVSGVLETQYF.

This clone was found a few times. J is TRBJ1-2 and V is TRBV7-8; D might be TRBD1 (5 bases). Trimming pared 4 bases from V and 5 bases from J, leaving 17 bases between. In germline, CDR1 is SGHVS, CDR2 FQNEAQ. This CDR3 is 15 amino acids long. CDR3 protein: CASSSGLILGYGYTF. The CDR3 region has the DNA TGTGCCAGCAGCTCGGGACTGATATTGGGGTATGGCTACACCTTC. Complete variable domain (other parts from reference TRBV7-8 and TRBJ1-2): GAGVSQSPRYKVAKRGQDVALRCDPISGHVSLFWYQQALGQGPEFLTYFQNEAQLDKSGLPSDRFFAERPEGSVSTLKIQRTQQEDSAVYLCASSSGLILGYGYTFGSGTRLTVV.

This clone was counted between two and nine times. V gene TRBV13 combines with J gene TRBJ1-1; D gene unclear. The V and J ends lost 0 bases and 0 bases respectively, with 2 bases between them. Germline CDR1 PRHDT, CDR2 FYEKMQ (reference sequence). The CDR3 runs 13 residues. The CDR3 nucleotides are TGTGCCAGCAGCTTAGGCGTGAACACTGAAGCTTTCTTT. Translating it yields CASSLGVNTEAFF.